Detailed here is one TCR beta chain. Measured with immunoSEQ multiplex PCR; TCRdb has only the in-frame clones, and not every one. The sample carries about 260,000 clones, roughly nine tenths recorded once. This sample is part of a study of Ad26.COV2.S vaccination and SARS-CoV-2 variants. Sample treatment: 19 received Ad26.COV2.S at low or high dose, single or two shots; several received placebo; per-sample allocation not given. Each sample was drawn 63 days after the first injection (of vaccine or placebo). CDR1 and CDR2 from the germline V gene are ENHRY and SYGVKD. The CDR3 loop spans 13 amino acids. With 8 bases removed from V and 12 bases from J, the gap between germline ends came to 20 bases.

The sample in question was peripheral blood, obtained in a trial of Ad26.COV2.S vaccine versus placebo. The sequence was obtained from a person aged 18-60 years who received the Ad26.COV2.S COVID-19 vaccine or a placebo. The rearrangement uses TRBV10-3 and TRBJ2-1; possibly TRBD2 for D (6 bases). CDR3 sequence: CAISGETTMRQFF. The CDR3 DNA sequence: TGTGCCATCTCGGGGGAGACTACAATGAGGCAGTTCTTC.